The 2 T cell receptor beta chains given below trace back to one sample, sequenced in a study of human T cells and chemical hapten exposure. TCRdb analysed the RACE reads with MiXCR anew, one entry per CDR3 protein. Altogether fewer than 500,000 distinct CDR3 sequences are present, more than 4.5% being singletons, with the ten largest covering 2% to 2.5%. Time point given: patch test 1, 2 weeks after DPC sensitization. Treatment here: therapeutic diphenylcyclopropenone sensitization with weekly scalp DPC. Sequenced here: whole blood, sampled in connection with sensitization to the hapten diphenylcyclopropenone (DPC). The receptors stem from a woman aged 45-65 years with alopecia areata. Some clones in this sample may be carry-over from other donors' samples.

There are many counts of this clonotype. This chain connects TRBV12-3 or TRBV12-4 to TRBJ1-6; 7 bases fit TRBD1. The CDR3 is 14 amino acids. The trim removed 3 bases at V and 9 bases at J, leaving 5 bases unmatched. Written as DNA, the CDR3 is TGTGCCAGCAGTTTTTCGCAGGGGGGTTCACCCCTCCACTTT. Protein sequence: CASSFSQGGSPLHF.

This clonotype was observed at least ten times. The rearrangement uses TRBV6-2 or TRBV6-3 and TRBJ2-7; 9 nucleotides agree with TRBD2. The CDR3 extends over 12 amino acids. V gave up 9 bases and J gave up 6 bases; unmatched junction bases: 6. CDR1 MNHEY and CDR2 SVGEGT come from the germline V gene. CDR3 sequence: CASVAGALEQYF. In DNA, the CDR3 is TGTGCCAGTGTAGCGGGAGCCCTCGAGCAGTACTTC.